The rows below give T cell receptor beta chains drawn from one sample of a study of blood T cell repertoires in COVID-19. Repertoires were generated with immunoSEQ multiplex PCR, while TCRdb's copy carries only in-frame clones and drops some. Among around 150,000 clones listed, roughly four fifths were seen once. The source material was peripheral blood. The receptors originated from a man between 60 and 70 years old with active or convalescent COVID-19. Both conserved end residues are part of each CDR3. The order of the fields is V gene, J gene, clone size, D gene, CDR3 protein, CDR3 DNA. The D gene is left open where the match is weak. The size of a clone is reported for some rows only, either as once, few or many, or as a class for expanded clones.

V: TRBV6-5
J: TRBJ1-1
size: NA
D: TRBD1
CDR3: CASSTGQVGPPFF
DNA: TGTGCCAGCAGTACAGGACAGGTTGGGCCCCCCTTCTTT

V: TRBV28
J: TRBJ1-2
size: NA
D: TRBD1
CDR3: CASSDPGQGKSGYTF
DNA: TGTGCCAGCAGTGACCCGGGACAGGGTAAAAGTGGCTACACCTTC

V: TRBV5-1
J: TRBJ2-3
size: NA
D: TRBD2
CDR3: CASSLGSGSTDTQYF
DNA: TGCGCCAGCAGCTTGGGTAGCGGGAGCACAGATACGCAGTATTTT

V: TRBV4-1
J: TRBJ2-4
size: NA
D: NA
CDR3: CASSQGEGDKNIQYF
DNA: TGCGCCAGCAGCCAAGGAGAGGGGGACAAAAACATTCAGTACTTC

V: TRBV11-3
J: TRBJ2-7
size: NA
D: NA
CDR3: CASSLGGRYEQYF
DNA: TGTGCCAGCAGCTTAGGCGGGCGATACGAGCAGTACTTC

V: TRBV4-1
J: TRBJ2-5
size: NA
D: TRBD1
CDR3: CASSQGGTVKETQYF
DNA: TGCGCCAGCAGCCAAGGGGGGACAGTGAAAGAGACCCAGTACTTC

V: TRBV18
J: TRBJ2-1
size: NA
D: NA
CDR3: CASSEADGRSSYNEQFF
DNA: TGTGCCAGCTCAGAAGCGGACGGCAGGAGCTCCTACAATGAGCAGTTCTTC

V: TRBV6-5
J: TRBJ2-2
size: NA
D: TRBD1
CDR3: CASSYLQGTGELFF
DNA: TGTGCCAGCAGTTACTTACAGGGGACCGGGGAGCTGTTTTTT

V: TRBV6-6
J: TRBJ1-4
size: NA
D: NA
CDR3: CASSPLTVTATNEKLFF
DNA: TGTGCCAGCAGTCCTCTGACAGTTACTGCAACTAATGAAAAACTGTTTTTT

V: TRBV5-1
J: TRBJ2-2
size: NA
D: NA
CDR3: CASSWRGADTGELFF
DNA: TGCGCCAGCAGCTGGAGGGGTGCCGACACCGGGGAGCTGTTTTTT

V: TRBV7-2
J: TRBJ2-7
size: NA
D: NA
CDR3: CASSLGSETVYEQYF
DNA: TGTGCCAGCAGCTTAGGGTCCGAGACAGTGTACGAGCAGTACTTC

V: TRBV5-1
J: TRBJ1-2
size: NA
D: NA
CDR3: CASSPRTANYGYTF
DNA: TGCGCCAGCAGCCCAAGGACAGCTAACTATGGCTACACCTTC

V: TRBV29-1
J: TRBJ2-7
size: few
D: NA
CDR3: CSVVDIAYEQYF
DNA: TGCAGCGTGGTGGACATAGCCTACGAGCAGTACTTC

V: TRBV11-3
J: TRBJ2-1
size: NA
D: TRBD2
CDR3: CASSFETSGSNEQFF
DNA: TGTGCCAGCAGCTTCGAGACTAGCGGGAGCAATGAGCAGTTCTTC

V: TRBV5-6
J: TRBJ1-2
size: NA
D: NA
CDR3: CASSLPGIQYGYTF
DNA: TGTGCCAGCAGCCTCCCCGGGATCCAGTATGGCTACACCTTC

V: TRBV21-1
J: TRBJ1-5
size: NA
D: NA
CDR3: CASSKKGGIQVNQPQHF
DNA: TGTGCCAGCAGCAAAAAGGGGGGGATACAAGTTAATCAGCCCCAGCATTTT

V: TRBV5-1
J: TRBJ2-1
size: NA
D: TRBD2
CDR3: CASSLTTSGRAGSYNEQFF
DNA: TGCGCCAGCAGCTTGACGACTAGCGGGAGGGCCGGATCCTACAATGAGCAGTTCTTC

V: TRBV10-1
J: TRBJ2-3
size: NA
D: TRBD2
CDR3: CASSAAGGTTDTQYF
DNA: TGCGCCAGCAGTGCGGCGGGAGGTACCACAGATACGCAGTATTTT

V: TRBV7-6
J: TRBJ2-1
size: NA
D: TRBD1
CDR3: CASSSPTGSSYNEQFF
DNA: TGTGCCAGCAGCTCACCGACAGGGAGCTCCTACAATGAGCAGTTCTTC

V: TRBV6-4
J: TRBJ1-2
size: NA
D: NA
CDR3: CASSHDREYYGYTF
DNA: TGTGCCAGCAGTCATGACCGGGAATACTATGGCTACACCTTC

V: TRBV28
J: TRBJ1-6
size: NA
D: NA
CDR3: CASNVQGLSSPLHF
DNA: TGTGCCAGCAATGTGCAGGGTCTCTCCTCACCCCTCCACTTT

V: TRBV19
J: TRBJ2-3
size: many
D: NA
CDR3: CASRGAPSTDTQYF
DNA: TGTGCCAGTAGAGGGGCCCCAAGCACAGATACGCAGTATTTT

V: TRBV4-1
J: TRBJ1-4
size: NA
D: TRBD1
CDR3: CASSLAPTGIHEKLFF
DNA: TGCGCCAGCAGCCTAGCCCCGACAGGGATACATGAAAAACTGTTTTTT

V: TRBV6-5
J: TRBJ1-2
size: NA
D: NA
CDR3: CASSYSGQGYGYTF
DNA: TGTGCCAGCAGTTACTCAGGGCAGGGCTATGGCTACACCTTC

V: TRBV5-4
J: TRBJ2-1
size: once
D: NA
CDR3: CASSLSRGSSYNEQFF
DNA: TGTGCCAGCAGCTTGTCTCGGGGGAGCTCCTACAATGAGCAGTTCTTC

V: TRBV24-1
J: TRBJ1-5
size: NA
D: TRBD1
CDR3: CATSQTGINQPQHF
DNA: TGTGCCACCAGTCAGACAGGGATCAATCAGCCCCAGCATTTT

V: TRBV11-2
J: TRBJ2-1
size: NA
D: NA
CDR3: CASSLRSVDEQFF
DNA: TGTGCCAGCAGCTTAAGGAGCGTTGATGAGCAGTTCTTC